This TCR beta chain was documented in a study of post-analysis software for immune sequencing data. General study results and limits: Several TRBV segments, TRBV5-6, TRBV5-1 and TRBV20-1 among them, were found more frequent in patients than controls.

CDR1 DFQATT and CDR2 SNEGSKA come from the germline V gene (reference sequence). Germline trimming cut 3 bases from V and 1 base from J; bases unmatched to any gene: 4. This CDR3 has 14 amino acids. Sequencing libraries made from TCR beta cDNA carried unique molecular identifiers. Via MiXCR, TCRdb re-called the PCR reads, giving one row per CDR3 protein. Of some 500,000 distinct CDR3 sequences in the sample, under 55% are singletons; the top ten hold around 10%. Comments on this clonotype: Antigen: not known.

Sequenced: blood. The sequence was collected from a girl between 10 and 17 years old with multiple sclerosis. V is TRBV20-1 and J is TRBJ2-5, with 8 positions matching TRBD2. The CDR3 nucleotides are TGCAGTGCTAGCCCTAGCGGGCGCCAAGAGACCCAGTACTTC. Translation gives CSASPSGRQETQYF.